This T cell receptor beta chain was sequenced for a study of blood T cells in healthy people across ages. Findings and caveats of the study: Naive T cell percentage showed a strong correlation with the diversity of TCR beta.

CDR1 is KGHSH and CDR2 is LQKENI in the germline V gene. The CDR3 runs 13 residues. This clonotype was seen a few times. What it recognizes is unknown. A second PCR, run for about 7 to 12 cycles, used a sample-barcoded 5' primer plus a J-beta primer mix. Each CDR3 protein is one row after TCRdb ran MiXCR on the 5' RACE reads. The table lists around 1,000,000 distinct CDR3 sequences, almost 25% of them singletons. The sample was also reused in another study, on T cells of mothers and their children.

J is TRBJ2-5 and V is TRBV18; D might be TRBD1 (6 bases). The J call may not be correct, given that the DNA end is closer to TRBJ2-7. The receptor's source is a girl aged 2 to 9 in good health. The sample was blood. The CDR3 sequence: CASSQGHAYEQYF. Written as DNA, the CDR3 is TGTGCCAGCTCCCAGGGACACGCATACGAGCAGTACTTC.